The rows below give T cell receptor beta chains drawn from one sample of a study of CD8+ T cells in alopecia areata. Method: immunoSEQ multiplex PCR; TCRdb's copy keeps in-frame clones and lacks some. In the table there are over 110,000 clones, 51% of which are singletons. This specimen consisted of CD4+ T cells sorted from blood, obtained at week 0. The receptors originated from a human donor with alopecia areata. Both conserved end residues are part of each CDR3. Each record gives: D gene, clone size, J gene, V gene, CDR3 DNA, CDR3 protein. D genes are given only for firm matches. Clone size, where shown, is once, few, many, or a class for clones that have expanded.

NA | NA | TRBJ1-1 | TRBV28 | TGTGCCAGCAGTGCCCCTAGGGGGGATCACACTGAAGCTTTCTTT | CASSAPRGDHTEAFF
NA | NA | TRBJ2-3 | TRBV7-3 | TGTGCCAGCAGCTTAACGTCCAGAAGCACAGATACGCAGTATTTT | CASSLTSRSTDTQYF
NA | NA | TRBJ2-7 | TRBV2 | TGTGCCAGCAGTAGGGAGCTTTCTCGGATTGTCGGACGCTACGAGCAGTACTTC | CASSRELSRIVGRYEQYF
TRBD1 | NA | TRBJ1-1 | TRBV29-1 | TGCAGCGTTGGGTCCGGGACAGTGAACACTGAAGCTTTCTTT | CSVGSGTVNTEAFF
NA | few | TRBJ2-7 | TRBV30 | TGTGCCTGGGGGACCAGTACCTACGAGCAGTACTTC | CAWGTSTYEQYF
TRBD1 | few | TRBJ2-1 | TRBV19 | TGTGCCAGTAGTATGGAAGGACAGGGGGCCAAAGGGGGTAATGAGCAGTTCTTC | CASSMEGQGAKGGNEQFF
TRBD2 | NA | TRBJ2-1 | TRBV2 | TGTGCCAGCTGTCGGGAGGGCTCCTACAATGAGCAGTTCTTC | CASCREGSYNEQFF
NA | NA | TRBJ1-5 | TRBV6-1 | TGTGCCAGCAGTGAAGTCCCACAGCCCCAGCATTTT | CASSEVPQPQHF
NA | NA | TRBJ2-7 | TRBV18 | TGTGCCAGCTCACCACAATCAGCTGAGCAGTACTTC | CASSPQSAEQYF
NA | few | TRBJ2-4 | TRBV30 | TGTGCCTGGAGTGTCGTAAACTCCTTAGCCAAAAACATTCAGTACTTC | CAWSVVNSLAKNIQYF
TRBD2 | NA | TRBJ2-7 | TRBV6-6 | TGTGCCAGCAGACCCGGGGGGGGCCTGGAGCAGTACTTC | CASRPGGGLEQYF
NA | few | TRBJ2-1 | TRBV19 | TGTGCCAGTAGTTCTCAGCGAAGCTCCTACAATGAGCAGTTCTTC | CASSSQRSSYNEQFF
TRBD1 | NA | TRBJ2-6 | TRBV27 | TGTGCCAGCAGTTCTCAGGGGGATGGGGCCAACGTCCTGACTTTC | CASSSQGDGANVLTF
NA | NA | TRBJ1-5 | TRBV2 | TGTGCCAGCAGGGTTGGGGGGCATCAGCCCCAGCATTTT | CASRVGGHQPQHF
TRBD1 | NA | TRBJ2-6 | TRBV29-1 | TGCAGCATCGGACAGGGTGAAACTGGGGCCAACGTCCTGACTTTC | CSIGQGETGANVLTF
NA | NA | TRBJ2-5 | TRBV2 | TGTGCCAGCAGTGAACTGGAGACCCAGTACTTC | CASSELETQYF
NA | few | TRBJ1-2 | TRBV30 | TGTGCCTGGGGACGGTGGAAGACTTCTTATGGCTACACCTTC | CAWGRWKTSYGYTF
TRBD1 | NA | TRBJ2-3 | TRBV29-1 | TGCAGCGTTGATATGGCGGACAGGGGGCGCACAGATACGCAGTATTTT | CSVDMADRGRTDTQYF
NA | NA | TRBJ1-1 | TRBV7-2 | TGTGCCAGCAGCTCCAGCACAGTGAACACTGAAGCTTTCTTT | CASSSSTVNTEAFF
TRBD2 | NA | TRBJ2-1 | TRBV29-1 | TGCAGCGTTGAAGATGGTGAGCGGGAGGGGGTTGAGCAGTTCTTC | CSVEDGEREGVEQFF
TRBD1 | NA | TRBJ2-3 | TRBV29-1 | TGCAGCGCCCGAGGGGGCCAAGGGGCAGATACGCAGTATTTT | CSARGGQGADTQYF
NA | once | TRBJ1-2 | TRBV30 | TGTGCCTGGGGACGACTCTATGGCTACACCTTC | CAWGRLYGYTF
NA | NA | TRBJ2-1 | TRBV30 | TGTGCCTGGAGTGTAAGGAGCGGGACAGTGCTCTTC | CAWSVRSGTVLF
TRBD2 | NA | TRBJ2-3 | TRBV29-1 | TGCAGCGTTGAAGATCCTTGGGGACTAGCGGATACGCAGTATTTT | CSVEDPWGLADTQYF
NA | few | TRBJ2-3 | TRBV6-5 | TGTGCCAGCAGCCGGGGGGCTAGCACAGATACGCAGTATTTT | CASSRGASTDTQYF
TRBD2 | NA | TRBJ2-1 | TRBV4-2 | TGTGCCAGCAGCCGAGGACTAGCGGGAGAGTCGACCTACAATGAGCAGTTCTTC | CASSRGLAGESTYNEQFF
TRBD1 | NA | TRBJ1-2 | TRBV6-5 | TGTGCCAGCAGTACCTCGACAGGGCCAGAGTATGGCTACACCTTC | CASSTSTGPEYGYTF
NA | few | TRBJ1-1 | TRBV5-1 | TGCGCCAGCAGCTTGCAAGCGGCGAACACTGAAGCTTTCTTT | CASSLQAANTEAFF
NA | NA | TRBJ2-7 | TRBV6-5 | TGTGCCAGCAGTGGCGCCGGCAGGGGAATCCTTGAGCAGTACTTC | CASSGAGRGILEQYF
NA | once | TRBJ2-6 | TRBV14 | TGTGCCAGCAGCCAAAGGGGGACTGGGGCCAACGTCCTGACTTTC | CASSQRGTGANVLTF
TRBD1 | NA | TRBJ1-3 | TRBV9 | TGTGCCAGCAGCCCCTTCTCGACAGGGACAGCTGGAAACACCATATATTTT | CASSPFSTGTAGNTIYF
NA | NA | TRBJ2-5 | TRBV11-1 | TGTGCCAGCAGACTCTCGGAGGGAGGGACCCAGTACTTC | CASRLSEGGTQYF
NA | NA | TRBJ1-2 | TRBV7-2 | TGTGCCAGCAGCTTAGTGGCAGATCCCCTCTATGGCTACACCTTC | CASSLVADPLYGYTF
NA | few | TRBJ2-5 | TRBV5-1 | TGCGCCAGCAGCTTGGAGCCAGGCTTAGCGGAAGGGACCCAGTACTTC | CASSLEPGLAEGTQYF
TRBD2 | NA | TRBJ2-7 | TRBV18 | TGTGCCAGCTCCGGGACTAGCGGTTTCCACGAGCAGTACTTC | CASSGTSGFHEQYF
TRBD1 | NA | TRBJ1-1 | TRBV9 | TGTGCCAGCAGCGTAGCGACAGGGGTGGGTGAAGCTTTCTTT | CASSVATGVGEAFF
TRBD1 | once | TRBJ1-2 | TRBV28 | TGTGCCAGCAGTTCCGAGGGGGACAGGACCGGCTACACCTTC | CASSSEGDRTGYTF
NA | NA | TRBJ1-2 | TRBV29-1 | TGCAGCGTTGAGATCGGGTTTACTAACTATGGCTACACCTTC | CSVEIGFTNYGYTF
NA | few | TRBJ2-1 | TRBV29-1 | TGCAGCGTTGTAGTTAGTCCCGCTGAGCAGTTCTTC | CSVVVSPAEQFF
TRBD1 | once | TRBJ2-3 | TRBV5-6 | TGTGCCAGCAGCCCCAGGGACAGGGTATTGACAGATACGCAGTATTTT | CASSPRDRVLTDTQYF
TRBD2 | few | TRBJ2-1 | TRBV7-3 | TGTGCCAGCAGCTCCCTAGCGGGAGGGTACAATGAGCAGTTCTTC | CASSSLAGGYNEQFF
NA | NA | TRBJ2-3 | TRBV2 | TGTGCCAGTTTTTGGAATTTGAACACAGATACGCAGTATTTT | CASFWNLNTDTQYF
NA | NA | TRBJ2-3 | TRBV2 | TGTGCCAGCAGTGACGACGCGGGGACAGATACGCAGTATTTT | CASSDDAGTDTQYF
TRBD2 | few | TRBJ2-2 | TRBV27 | TGTGCCAGCATAGGCCAGGGAGGGTCCGGGGAGCTGTTTTTT | CASIGQGGSGELFF
TRBD1 | NA | TRBJ2-5 | TRBV15 | TGTGCCACCCGGGACAGGGGCTTCCAAGAGACCCAGTACTTC | CATRDRGFQETQYF
NA | few | TRBJ2-7 | TRBV5-1 | TGCGCCAGCAGCTTCGGGGTAGACGACGAGCAGTACTTC | CASSFGVDDEQYF
NA | NA | TRBJ2-2 | TRBV30 | TGTGCCTGGAAACCGGGCCGGGTAACACCGAACACCGGGGAGCTGTTTTTT | CAWKPGRVTPNTGELFF
TRBD2 | NA | TRBJ2-7 | TRBV7-2 | TGTGCCAGCAGCTTAGTCCCTAGCGGGAGTTTCCCGTACTTC | CASSLVPSGSFPYF
NA | few | TRBJ2-5 | TRBV28 | TGTGCCAGCAGTTTGAAAGAGACCCAGTACTTC | CASSLKETQYF
TRBD2 | NA | TRBJ2-7 | TRBV28 | TGTGCCAGCAGTTCCGGCGGGAGTCTTTACGAGCAGTACTTC | CASSSGGSLYEQYF
NA | NA | TRBJ1-1 | TRBV30 | TGTGCCTGGAGTGTACGTCAGGGAGTCCCCGTGAACACTGAAGCTTTCTTT | CAWSVRQGVPVNTEAFF
NA | few | TRBJ1-2 | TRBV29-1 | TGCAGCGTTGATGAGGGCTATGGCTACACCTTC | CSVDEGYGYTF
NA | NA | TRBJ1-2 | TRBV7-6 | TGTGCCAGCAGCTTAGGTACAGGAAACTATGGCTACACCTTC | CASSLGTGNYGYTF